This T cell receptor (beta chain) was captured in a study of graft-versus-host responses after intestinal transplantation (dated by TCRdb to the early 2020s). Background on the whole study: The transplants that recipients received were multivisceral, liver-intestinal, or isolated intestinal. To identify alloreactive clones, pre-transplant mixed lymphocyte reaction products were sequenced and compared with unstimulated pre-transplant donor and recipient T cells. Every recipient was given anti-thymocyte globulin induction, followed by about three years of maintenance tacrolimus and steroids. A peak of at least 4% donor T cells among recipient peripheral blood mononuclear cells was the definition used for donor T cell macrochimerism. After intestinal transplantation, graft-versus-host and host-versus-graft alloreactive T cell clones in the graft, circulation and bone marrow were tracked using bulk TCR-beta CDR3 sequencing. Of the 20 to 30 intestinal transplant recipients enrolled in the cohort, one of whom was a retransplant, 3 patients without pretransplant specimens were excluded. Samples from a few later patients were sequenced in-house on an Illumina MiSeq with MiXCR processing rather than by the commercial service. General conclusions and limits of the study: GvH clones turned up in recipient bone marrow, with some appearing earlier in ileal mucosa or blood, a pattern consistent with an intestinal mucosal origin. In patients with donor T cell macrochimerism, the allografts had high GvH to HvG T cell clonal ratios. Early after transplant, peak levels of circulating GvH clones were associated with declines in HvG clones. The relatively low number and heterogeneity of intestinal transplant patients limited the conclusions.

Comments on this clone: Base qualities are not recorded, but no much larger clone differs from it by a single base.

Per the publication, the time point label means: cells obtained before transplantation from donor or recipient. In the mixed lymphocyte reactions, approximately 200,000 CFSE-labeled pre-transplant responders were plated with approximately 200,000 irradiated violet-dye-labeled stimulators and cultured for 5 to 6 days. Proliferating CD3+CD4+CFSE-low and CD3+CD8+CFSE-low responder cells were FACS-sorted on a BD Influx sorter after the mixed lymphocyte reaction. Library preparation was by the immunoSEQ multiplex PCR assay. For most patients, genomic DNA was isolated with the Qiagen DNeasy Blood and Tissue Kit and sent frozen to Adaptive Biotechnologies for TCR sequencing. For most patients, genomic DNA was subjected to high-throughput TCR-beta CDR3 sequencing by Adaptive Biotechnologies. The original pipeline was this. Adaptive's ImmunoSEQ software supplied the TCR sequencing data for more than 15 patients, while MiXCR and VDJtools were used to process a few other patients. To correct CD4 versus CD8 sorting errors, any sequence found in both subsets at a frequency ratio below 5:1 was removed. Because the origin of CDR3 nucleotide sequences shared between donor and recipient could not be assigned, those sequences were removed. At least 2-fold expansion over unstimulated cells and a minimum CFSE-low frequency of 0.002% (template counts) or 0.001% (read counts) were required for clones to be classified as alloreactive. Clones detected in sequenced pre-transplant spleen, lymph node, or MLR CFSE-low populations of the donor or recipient were defined as mappable. The cumulative frequency of alloreactive clones was calculated as a percentage of all sequences, weighted by copy number. The clones in this table, taken by TCRdb from immuneACCESS, are in-frame only. Not every clone is retained; where verified, under half of the shortfall comes from an unresolved V gene, and the cause of the rest is unknown. V and J calls and clone size are as listed in that table; D and trimming were resolved from the DNA. This sample comprises approximately 10,000 clones, more than 25% of them detected only once. The top ten constitute about 6.3% of the sample.

CDR1 and CDR2 were assigned from the germline V gene as SGHTS and YDEGEE. After removal of 4 bases from V and 7 bases from J, the junction retains 12 bases not matched to a gene. The CDR3 runs 16 residues from the cysteine to the phenylalanine. Of all the DNA, just the CDR3 is kept, 48 bases in frame from base 1. This clonotype was sampled from a human patient who received an intestinal transplant. The sample consisted of alloreactive CD8+ T cells from a mixed lymphocyte reaction culture, taken before intestinal transplant. Interpreted using the paper, the cell subset or site label stands for: CFSE-low proliferating T cells sorted from roughly 6-day pre-transplant mixed lymphocyte reaction (GvH or HvG direction). The chain is made from TRBV5-8 and TRBJ2-1; 9 bases in between match TRBD1. The DNA sequence is as follows: TGTGCCAGCAGCCCCTTGGGGGACAGGGCGGGTAATGAGCAGTTCTTC. This translates into CASSPLGDRAGNEQFF.